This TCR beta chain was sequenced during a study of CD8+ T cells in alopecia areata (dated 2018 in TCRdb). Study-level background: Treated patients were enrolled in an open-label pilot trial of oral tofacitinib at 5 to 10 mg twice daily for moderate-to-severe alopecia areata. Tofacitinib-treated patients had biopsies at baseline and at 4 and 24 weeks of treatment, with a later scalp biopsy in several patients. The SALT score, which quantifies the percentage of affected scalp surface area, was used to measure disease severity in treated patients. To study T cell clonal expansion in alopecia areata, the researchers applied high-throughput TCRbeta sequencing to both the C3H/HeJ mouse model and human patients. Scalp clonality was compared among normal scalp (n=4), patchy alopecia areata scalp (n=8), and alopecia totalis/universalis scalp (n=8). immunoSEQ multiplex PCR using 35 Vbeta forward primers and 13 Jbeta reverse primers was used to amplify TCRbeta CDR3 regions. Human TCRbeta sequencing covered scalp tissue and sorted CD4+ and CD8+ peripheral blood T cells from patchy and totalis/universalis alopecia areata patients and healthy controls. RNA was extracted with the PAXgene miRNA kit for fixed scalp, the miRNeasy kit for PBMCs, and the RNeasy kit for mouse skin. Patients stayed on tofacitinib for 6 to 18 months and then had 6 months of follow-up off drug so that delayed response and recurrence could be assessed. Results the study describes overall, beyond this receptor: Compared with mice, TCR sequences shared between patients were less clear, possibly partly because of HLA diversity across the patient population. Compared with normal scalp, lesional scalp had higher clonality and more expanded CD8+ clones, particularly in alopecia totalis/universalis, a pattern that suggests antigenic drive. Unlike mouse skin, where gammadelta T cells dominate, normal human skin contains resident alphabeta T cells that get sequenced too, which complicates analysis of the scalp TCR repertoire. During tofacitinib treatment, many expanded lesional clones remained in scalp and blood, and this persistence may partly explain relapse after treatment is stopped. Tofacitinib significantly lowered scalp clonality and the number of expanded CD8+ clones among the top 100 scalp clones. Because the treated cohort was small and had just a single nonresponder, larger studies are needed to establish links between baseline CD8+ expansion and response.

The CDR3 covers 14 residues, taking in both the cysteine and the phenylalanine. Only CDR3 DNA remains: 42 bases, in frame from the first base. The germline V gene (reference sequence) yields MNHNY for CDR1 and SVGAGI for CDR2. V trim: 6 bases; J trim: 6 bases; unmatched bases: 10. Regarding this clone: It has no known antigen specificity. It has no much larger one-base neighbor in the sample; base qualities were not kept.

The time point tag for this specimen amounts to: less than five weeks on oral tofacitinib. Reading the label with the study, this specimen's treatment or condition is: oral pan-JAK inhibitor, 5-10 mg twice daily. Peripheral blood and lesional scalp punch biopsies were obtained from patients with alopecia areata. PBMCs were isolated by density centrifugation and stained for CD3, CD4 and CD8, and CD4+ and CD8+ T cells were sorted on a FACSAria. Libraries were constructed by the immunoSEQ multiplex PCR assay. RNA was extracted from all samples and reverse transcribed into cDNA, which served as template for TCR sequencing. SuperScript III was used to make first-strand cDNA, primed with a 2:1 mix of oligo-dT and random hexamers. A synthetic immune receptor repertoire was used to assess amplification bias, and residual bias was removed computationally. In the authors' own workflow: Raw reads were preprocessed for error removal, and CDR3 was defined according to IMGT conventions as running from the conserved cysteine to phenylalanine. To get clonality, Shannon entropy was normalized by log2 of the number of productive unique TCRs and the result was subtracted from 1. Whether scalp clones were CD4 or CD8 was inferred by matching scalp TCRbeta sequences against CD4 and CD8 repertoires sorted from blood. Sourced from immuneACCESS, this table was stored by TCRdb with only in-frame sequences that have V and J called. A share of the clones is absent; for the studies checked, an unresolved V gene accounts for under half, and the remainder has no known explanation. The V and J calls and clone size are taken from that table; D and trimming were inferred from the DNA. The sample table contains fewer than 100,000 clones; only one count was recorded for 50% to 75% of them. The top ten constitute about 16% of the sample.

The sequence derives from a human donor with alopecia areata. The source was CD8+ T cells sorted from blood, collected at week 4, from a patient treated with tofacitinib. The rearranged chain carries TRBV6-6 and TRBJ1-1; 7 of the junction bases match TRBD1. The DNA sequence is TGTGCCAGCAGACAGACAGGGTGGTCCCCTGAAGCTTTCTTT. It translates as CASRQTGWSPEAFF.